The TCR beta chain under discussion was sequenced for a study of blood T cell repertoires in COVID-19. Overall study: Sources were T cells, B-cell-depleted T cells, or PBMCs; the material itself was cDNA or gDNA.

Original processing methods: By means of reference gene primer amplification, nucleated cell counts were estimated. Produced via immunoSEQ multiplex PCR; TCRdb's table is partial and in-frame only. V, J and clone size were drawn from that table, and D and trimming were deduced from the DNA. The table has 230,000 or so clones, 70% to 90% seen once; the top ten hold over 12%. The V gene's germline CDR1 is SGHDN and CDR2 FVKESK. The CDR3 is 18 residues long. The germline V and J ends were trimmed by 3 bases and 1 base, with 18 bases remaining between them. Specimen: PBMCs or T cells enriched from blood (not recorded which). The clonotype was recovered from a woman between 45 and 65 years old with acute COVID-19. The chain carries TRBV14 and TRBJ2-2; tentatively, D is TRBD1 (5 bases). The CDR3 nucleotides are TGTGCCAGCAGCCACCACCGAGTAGGGGCCAAGAACACCGGGGAGCTGTTTTTT. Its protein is CASSHHRVGAKNTGELFF.